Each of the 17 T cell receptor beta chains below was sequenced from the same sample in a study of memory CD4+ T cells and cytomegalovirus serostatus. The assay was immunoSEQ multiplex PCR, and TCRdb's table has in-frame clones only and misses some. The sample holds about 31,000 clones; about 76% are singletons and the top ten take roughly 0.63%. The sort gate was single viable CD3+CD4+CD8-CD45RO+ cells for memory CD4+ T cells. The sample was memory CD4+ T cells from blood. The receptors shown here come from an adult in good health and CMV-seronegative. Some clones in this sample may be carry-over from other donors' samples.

The CDR3 region is CASSSSVSRKEQYF. The CDR3 region has the DNA TGTGCCAGCAGCTCGAGTGTTAGTCGGAAGGAGCAGTACTTC. The chain couples TRBV28 to TRBJ2-7; no firm D call. The CDR3 is 14 amino acids. Germline V lookup: CDR1 MDHEN, CDR2 SYDVKM. Trimming stripped 6 bases from V and 7 bases from J, with 19 bases between. Drawing the rest from reference TRBV28 and TRBJ2-7, the complete variable domain is DVKVTQSSRYLVKRTGEKVFLECVQDMDHENMFWYRQDPGLGLRLIYFSYDVKMKEKGDIPEGYSVSREKKERFSLILESASTNQTSMYLCASSSSVSRKEQYFGPGTRLTVT.

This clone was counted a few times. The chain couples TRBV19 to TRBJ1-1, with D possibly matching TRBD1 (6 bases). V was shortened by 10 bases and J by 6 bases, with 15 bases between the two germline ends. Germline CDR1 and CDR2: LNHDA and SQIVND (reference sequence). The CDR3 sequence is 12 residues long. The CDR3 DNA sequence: TGTGCCACGGCGATCGGACAGTCTGAAGCTTTCTTT. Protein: CATAIGQSEAFF.

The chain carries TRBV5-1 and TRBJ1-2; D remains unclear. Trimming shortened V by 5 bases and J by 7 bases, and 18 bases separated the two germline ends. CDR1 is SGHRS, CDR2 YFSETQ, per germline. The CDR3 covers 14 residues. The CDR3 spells CASRARADSIGYTF. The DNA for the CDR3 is TGCGCCAGCAGAGCCCGGGCAGACTCAATTGGCTACACCTTC.

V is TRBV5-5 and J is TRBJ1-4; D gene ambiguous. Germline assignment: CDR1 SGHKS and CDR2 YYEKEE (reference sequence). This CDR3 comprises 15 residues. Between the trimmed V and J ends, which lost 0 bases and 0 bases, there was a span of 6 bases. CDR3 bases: TGTGCCAGCAGCTTGGGGCTGGCAACTAATGAAAAACTGTTTTTT. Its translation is CASSLGLATNEKLFF.

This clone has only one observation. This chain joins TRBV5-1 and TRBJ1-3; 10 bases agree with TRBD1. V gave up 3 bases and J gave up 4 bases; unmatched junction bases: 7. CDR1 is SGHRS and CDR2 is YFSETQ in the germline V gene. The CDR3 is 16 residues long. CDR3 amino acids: CASSSTGTGDGNTIYF. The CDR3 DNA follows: TGCGCCAGCAGCTCGACCGGGACAGGGGACGGAAACACCATATATTTT.

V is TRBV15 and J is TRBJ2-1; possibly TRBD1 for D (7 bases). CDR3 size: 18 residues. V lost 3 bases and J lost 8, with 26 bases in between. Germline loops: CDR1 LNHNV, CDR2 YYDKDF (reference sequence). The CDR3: CATSSRGRAGGNYHEQFF. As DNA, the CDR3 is TGTGCCACCAGCAGTCGAGGCCGGGCAGGGGGGAATTACCATGAGCAGTTCTTC. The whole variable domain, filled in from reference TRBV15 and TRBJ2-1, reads DAMVIQNPRYQVTQFGKPVTLSCSQTLNHNVMYWYQQKSSQAPKLLFHYYDKDFNNEADTPDNFQSRRPNTSFCFLDIRSPGLGDTAMYLCATSSRGRAGGNYHEQFFGPGTRLTVL.

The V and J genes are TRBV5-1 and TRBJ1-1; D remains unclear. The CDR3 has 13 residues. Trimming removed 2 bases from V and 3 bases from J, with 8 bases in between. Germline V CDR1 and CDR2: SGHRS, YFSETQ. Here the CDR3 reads CASSLPEYTEAFF. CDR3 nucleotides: TGCGCCAGCAGCTTACCGGAATACACTGAAGCTTTCTTT.

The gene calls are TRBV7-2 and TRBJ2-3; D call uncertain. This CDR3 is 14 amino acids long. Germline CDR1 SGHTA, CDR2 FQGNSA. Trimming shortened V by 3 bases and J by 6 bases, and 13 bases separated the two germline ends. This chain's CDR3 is CASSFSLSLDTQYF. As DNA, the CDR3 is TGTGCCAGCAGCTTCAGCCTGTCTTTGGATACGCAGTATTTT.

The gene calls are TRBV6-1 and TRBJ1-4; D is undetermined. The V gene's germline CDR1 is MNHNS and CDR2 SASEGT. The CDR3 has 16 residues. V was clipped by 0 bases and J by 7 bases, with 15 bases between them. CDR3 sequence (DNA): TGTGCCAGCAGTGAAGCGACCGTACGGACGGGTGAAAAACTGTTTTTT. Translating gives CASSEATVRTGEKLFF.

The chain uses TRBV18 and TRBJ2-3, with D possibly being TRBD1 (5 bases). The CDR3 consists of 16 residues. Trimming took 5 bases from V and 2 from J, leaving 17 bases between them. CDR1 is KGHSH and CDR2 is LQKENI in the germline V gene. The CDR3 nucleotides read TGTGCCAGCTCAACCAACAGGATTAAACTCACAGATACGCAGTATTTT. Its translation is CASSTNRIKLTDTQYF.

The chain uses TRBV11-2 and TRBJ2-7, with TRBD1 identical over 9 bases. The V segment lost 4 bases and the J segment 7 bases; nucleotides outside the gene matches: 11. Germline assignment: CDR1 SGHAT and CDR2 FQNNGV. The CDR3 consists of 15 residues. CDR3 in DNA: TGTGCCAGCAGCTCCCACGGGACAGGGATGGGGGAGCAGTACTTC. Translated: CASSSHGTGMGEQYF.

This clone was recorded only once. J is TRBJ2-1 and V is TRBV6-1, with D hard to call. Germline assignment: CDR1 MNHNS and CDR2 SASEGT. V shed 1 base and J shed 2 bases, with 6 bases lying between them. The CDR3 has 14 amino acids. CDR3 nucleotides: TGTGCCAGCAGTGAAGGGGGTCCCTACAATGAGCAGTTCTTC. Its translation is CASSEGGPYNEQFF.

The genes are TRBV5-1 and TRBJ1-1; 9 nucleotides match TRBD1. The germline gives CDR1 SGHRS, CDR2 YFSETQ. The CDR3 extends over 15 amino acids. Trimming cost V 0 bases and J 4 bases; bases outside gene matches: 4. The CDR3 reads CASSLGQGQGTEAFF. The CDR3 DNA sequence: TGCGCCAGCAGCTTGGGGCAGGGACAGGGCACTGAAGCTTTCTTT.

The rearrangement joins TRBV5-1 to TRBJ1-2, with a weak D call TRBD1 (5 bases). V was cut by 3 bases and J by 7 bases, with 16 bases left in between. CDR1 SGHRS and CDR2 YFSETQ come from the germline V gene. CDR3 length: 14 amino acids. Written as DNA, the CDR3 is TGCGCCAGCAGCTGGGACTCCAACGAGGGTGGCTACACCTTC. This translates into CASSWDSNEGGYTF.

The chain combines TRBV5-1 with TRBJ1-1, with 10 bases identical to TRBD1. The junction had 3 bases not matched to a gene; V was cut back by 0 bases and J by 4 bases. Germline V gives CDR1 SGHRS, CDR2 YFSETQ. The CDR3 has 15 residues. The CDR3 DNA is TGCGCCAGCAGCTTGGGGACAGGGGGGGGCACTGAAGCTTTCTTT. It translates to CASSLGTGGGTEAFF.

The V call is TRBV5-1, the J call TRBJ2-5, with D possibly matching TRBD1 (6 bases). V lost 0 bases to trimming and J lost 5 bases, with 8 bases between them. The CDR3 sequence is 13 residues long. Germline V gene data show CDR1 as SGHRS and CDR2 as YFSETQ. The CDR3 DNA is TGCGCCAGCAGCTTGGGGGGACACGAGACCCAGTACTTC. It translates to CASSLGGHETQYF.

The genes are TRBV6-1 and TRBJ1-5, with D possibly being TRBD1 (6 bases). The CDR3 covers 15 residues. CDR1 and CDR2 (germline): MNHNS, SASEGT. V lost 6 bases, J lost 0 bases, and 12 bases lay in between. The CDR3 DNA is TGTGCCAGCAGGGAACAGGGCTCTAGCAATCAGCCCCAGCATTTT. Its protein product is CASREQGSSNQPQHF.